The following is a T cell receptor beta chain sequence with its context. Its specificity is unknown. Within the sample, other DNA sequences also encode this same CDR3. The authors sorted CD4+ naive, central memory, regulatory and stem cell-like memory cells via CD45RO/CCR7/CD25/CD127/CD95/CD27. There are 14 residues in the CDR3. Germline CDR1 reads SGHTA; CDR2 reads FQGNSA. Trimming removed 6 bases from V and 3 bases from J; junction bases left unmatched: 5. The data derive from a study of beta chain features in type 1 diabetes. Study findings and constraints: The study found moderately but significantly shorter TCRB CDR3s in all four CD4+ subsets of Type 1 diabetes patients.

The authors reverse transcribed all of the isolated RNA, so sequencing captured expressed TCRB transcripts. Sequencing was performed with immunoSEQ multiplex PCR; in TCRdb, only in-frame clones are kept and a portion is missing. The sample consists of tens of thousands of clones, around 63% of them appearing once. The TCR comes from a man aged 25-45 years with type 1 diabetes. Some clones in this sample may be carry-over from other donors' samples. This sequence joins TRBV7-2 and TRBJ2-7, with 10 bases identical to TRBD2. The sample comprised Tregs from blood. CDR3 nucleotide sequence: TGTGCCAGCAGTCTTACTAGCGGGAACTACGAGCAGTACTTC. Translated, it gives CASSLTSGNYEQYF.